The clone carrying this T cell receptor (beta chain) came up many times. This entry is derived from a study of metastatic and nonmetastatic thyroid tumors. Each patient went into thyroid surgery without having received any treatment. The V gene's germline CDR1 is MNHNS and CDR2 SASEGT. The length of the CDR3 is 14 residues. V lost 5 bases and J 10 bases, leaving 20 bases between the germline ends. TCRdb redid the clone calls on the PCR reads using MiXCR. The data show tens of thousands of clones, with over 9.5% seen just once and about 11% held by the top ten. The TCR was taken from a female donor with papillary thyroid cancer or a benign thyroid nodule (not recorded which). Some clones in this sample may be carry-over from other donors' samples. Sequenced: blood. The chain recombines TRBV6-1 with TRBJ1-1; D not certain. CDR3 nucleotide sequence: TGTGCCAGCAGTCCGGGTTTTCAGCGTCGGGTAGCTTTCTTT. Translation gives CASSPGFQRRVAFF.